This T cell receptor beta chain derives from a study of T-cell reconstitution after alpha-beta-depleted transplantation in children. The study, taken as a whole, reports: Expanded clones from the graft, numbering several hundred, reportedly supplied alpha-beta T cells about two months after transplant. The origin of high day-60 TCRbeta diversity in some patients lay in surviving recipient T cells and thymic progenitors. Diversity and T-cell counts at one year after transplant derived mostly from new T cells.

V was pared by 1 base and J by 0 bases, with 10 bases between. Germline V gives CDR1 LGHDT, CDR2 YNNKEL (reference sequence). The CDR3 covers 15 residues. Unique molecular identifiers were used in preparing the TCRbeta library. TCRdb analysed the PCR reads with MiXCR anew, one entry per CDR3 protein. The sample consists of fewer than 400,000 distinct CDR3 sequences, around 20% of them appearing once. This clonotype was seen many times. Its antigen remains unknown. The specimen comprised PBMCs, mostly from graft donor cells, sampled 180 days after TCRalphabeta/CD19-depleted stem cell transplant. The receptor comes from a male patient between 10 and 17 years old who had a stem cell transplant for acute lymphoblastic leukemia, so the T cells may come from the graft donor. The chain combines TRBV3-1 with TRBJ2-7; D is possibly TRBD2 (5 bases). The CDR3: CASSQGTSNSYEQYF. In DNA, the CDR3 is TGTGCCAGCAGCCAAGGGACTTCCAACTCCTACGAGCAGTACTTC.